The sequence of this T cell receptor beta chain was determined in a study of neurological immune-mediated disorders. Overall study findings and caveats: None of the CDR3 amino acid sequences in expanded clones turned up in more than one subject, which points to private repertoires in all groups.

This CDR3 has 15 residues. V was clipped by 5 bases and J by 4 bases; unmatched bases: 7. TCRdb redid the calling of the 5' RACE reads with MiXCR, one entry per CDR3 protein. The sample records around 52,000 distinct CDR3 sequences, around 5.3% being singletons. This clonotype was seen repeatedly, ten times or more. Its matching antigen is unknown. The sample was CD4+ T cells from blood. This chain connects TRBV12-3 or TRBV12-4 to TRBJ2-4, with 8 bases fitting TRBD2. The TCR comes from a woman between 18 and 30 years old with multiple sclerosis. In DNA form, the CDR3 reads TGTGCCAGCAGTCCGGGGGGGCAGGGAAAAAACATTCAGTACTTC. It encodes CASSPGGQGKNIQYF.